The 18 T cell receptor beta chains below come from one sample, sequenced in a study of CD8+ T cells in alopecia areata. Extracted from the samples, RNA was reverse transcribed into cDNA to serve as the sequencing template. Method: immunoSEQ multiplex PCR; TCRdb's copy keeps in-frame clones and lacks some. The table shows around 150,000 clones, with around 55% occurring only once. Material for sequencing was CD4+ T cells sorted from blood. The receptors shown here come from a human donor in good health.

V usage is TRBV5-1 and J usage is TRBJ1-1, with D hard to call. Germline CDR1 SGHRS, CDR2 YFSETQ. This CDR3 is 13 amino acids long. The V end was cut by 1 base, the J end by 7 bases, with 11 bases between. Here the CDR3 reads CASSLSAGFEAFF. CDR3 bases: TGCGCCAGCAGCTTGTCGGCGGGATTTGAAGCTTTCTTT.

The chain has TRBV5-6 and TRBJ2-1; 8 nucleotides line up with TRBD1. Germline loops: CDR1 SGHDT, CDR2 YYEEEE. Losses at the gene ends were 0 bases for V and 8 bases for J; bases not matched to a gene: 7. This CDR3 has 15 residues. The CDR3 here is CASSLDRGRSDEQFF. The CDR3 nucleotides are TGTGCCAGCAGCTTGGACAGGGGGAGAAGTGATGAGCAGTTCTTC.

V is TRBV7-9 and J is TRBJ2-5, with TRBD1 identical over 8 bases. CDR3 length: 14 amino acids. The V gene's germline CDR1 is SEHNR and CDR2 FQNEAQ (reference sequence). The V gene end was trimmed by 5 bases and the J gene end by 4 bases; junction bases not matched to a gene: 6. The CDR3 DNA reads TGTGCCAGCAGCAAGGACAGGGTCGGAGAGACCCAGTACTTC. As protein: CASSKDRVGETQYF.

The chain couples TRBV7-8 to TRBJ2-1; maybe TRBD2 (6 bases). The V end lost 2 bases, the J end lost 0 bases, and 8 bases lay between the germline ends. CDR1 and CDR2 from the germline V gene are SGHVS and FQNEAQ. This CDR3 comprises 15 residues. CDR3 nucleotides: TGTGCCAGCAGCTTATGGCGGGACTCCTACAATGAGCAGTTCTTC. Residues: CASSLWRDSYNEQFF. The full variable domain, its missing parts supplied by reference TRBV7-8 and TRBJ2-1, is GAGVSQSPRYKVAKRGQDVALRCDPISGHVSLFWYQQALGQGPEFLTYFQNEAQLDKSGLPSDRFFAERPEGSVSTLKIQRTQQEDSAVYLCASSLWRDSYNEQFFGPGTRLTVL.

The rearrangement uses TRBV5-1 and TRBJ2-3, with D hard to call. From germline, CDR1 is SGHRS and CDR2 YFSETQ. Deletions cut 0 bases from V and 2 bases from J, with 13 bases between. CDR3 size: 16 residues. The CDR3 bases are TGCGCCAGCAGCTTGGGATCTACTACCCACACAGATACGCAGTATTTT. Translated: CASSLGSTTHTDTQYF.

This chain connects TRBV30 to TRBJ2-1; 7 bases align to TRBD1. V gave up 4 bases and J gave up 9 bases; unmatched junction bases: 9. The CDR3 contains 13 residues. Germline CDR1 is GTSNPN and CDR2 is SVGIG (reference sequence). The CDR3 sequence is CAWTRDRGGEQFF. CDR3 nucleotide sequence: TGTGCCTGGACTAGGGACAGAGGCGGTGAGCAGTTCTTC.

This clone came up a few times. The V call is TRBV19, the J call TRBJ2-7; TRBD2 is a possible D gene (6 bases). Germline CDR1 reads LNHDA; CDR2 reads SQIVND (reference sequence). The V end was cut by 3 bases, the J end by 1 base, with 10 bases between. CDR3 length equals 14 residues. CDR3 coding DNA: TGTGCCAGTAGTATCCCGGGAGCGTCCTACGAGCAGTACTTC. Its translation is CASSIPGASYEQYF.

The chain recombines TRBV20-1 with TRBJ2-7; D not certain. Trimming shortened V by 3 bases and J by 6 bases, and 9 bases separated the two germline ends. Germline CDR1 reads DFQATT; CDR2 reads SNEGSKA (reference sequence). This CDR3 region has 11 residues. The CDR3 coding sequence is TGCAGTGCTAGGGAGAAGCGCGAGCAGTACTTC. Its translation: CSAREKREQYF.

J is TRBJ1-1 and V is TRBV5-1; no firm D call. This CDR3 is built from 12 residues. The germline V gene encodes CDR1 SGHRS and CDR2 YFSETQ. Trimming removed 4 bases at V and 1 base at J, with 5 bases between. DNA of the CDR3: TGCGCCAGCAGCCCGGGGAACACTGAAGCTTTCTTT. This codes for CASSPGNTEAFF. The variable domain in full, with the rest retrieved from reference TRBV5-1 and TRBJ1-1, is KAGVTQTPRYLIKTRGQQVTLSCSPISGHRSVSWYQQTPGQGLQFLFEYFSETQRNKGNFPGRFSGRQFSNSRSEMNVSTLELGDSALYLCASSPGNTEAFFGQGTRLTVV.

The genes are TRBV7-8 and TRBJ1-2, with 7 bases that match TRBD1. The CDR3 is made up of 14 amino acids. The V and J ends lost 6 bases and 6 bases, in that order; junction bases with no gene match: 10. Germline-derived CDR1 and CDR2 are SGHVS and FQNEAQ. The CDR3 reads CASSRQGVGDGYTF. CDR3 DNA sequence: TGTGCCAGCAGTCGCCAGGGGGTTGGGGATGGCTACACCTTC.

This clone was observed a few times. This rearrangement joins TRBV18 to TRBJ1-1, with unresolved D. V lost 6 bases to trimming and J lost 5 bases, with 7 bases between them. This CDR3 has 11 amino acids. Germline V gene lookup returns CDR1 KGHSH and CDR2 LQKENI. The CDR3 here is CASSQATEAFF. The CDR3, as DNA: TGTGCCAGCTCCCAGGCTACTGAAGCTTTCTTT. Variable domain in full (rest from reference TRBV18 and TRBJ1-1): NAGVMQNPRHLVRRRGQEARLRCSPMKGHSHVYWYRQLPEEGLKFMVYLQKENIIDESGMPKERFSAEFPKEGPSILRIQQVVRGDSAAYFCASSQATEAFFGQGTRLTVV.

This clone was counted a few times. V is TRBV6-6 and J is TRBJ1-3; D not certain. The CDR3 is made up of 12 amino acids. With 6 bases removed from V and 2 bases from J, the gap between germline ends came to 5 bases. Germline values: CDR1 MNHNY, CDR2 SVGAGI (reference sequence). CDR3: CASSPTGNTIYF. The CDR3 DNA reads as TGTGCCAGCAGCCCGACTGGAAACACCATATATTTT.

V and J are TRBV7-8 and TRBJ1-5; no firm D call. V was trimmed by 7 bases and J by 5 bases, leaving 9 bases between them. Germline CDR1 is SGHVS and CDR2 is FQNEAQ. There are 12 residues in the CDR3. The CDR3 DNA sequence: TGTGCCAGCACGAATACCGATCAGCCCCAGCATTTT. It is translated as CASTNTDQPQHF.

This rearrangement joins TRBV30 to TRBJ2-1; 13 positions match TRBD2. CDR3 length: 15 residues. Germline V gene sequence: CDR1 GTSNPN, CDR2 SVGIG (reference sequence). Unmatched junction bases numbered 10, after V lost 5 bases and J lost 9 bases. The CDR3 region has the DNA TGTGCCTGGGAACCGGGACTAGCGGGAATCCCTGAGCAGTTCTTC. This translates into CAWEPGLAGIPEQFF. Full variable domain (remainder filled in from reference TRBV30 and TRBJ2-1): SQTIHQWPATLVQPVGSPLSLECTVEGTSNPNLYWYRQAAGRGLQLLFYSVGIGQISSEVPQNLSASRPQDRQFILSSKKLLLSDSGFYLCAWEPGLAGIPEQFFGPGTRLTVL.

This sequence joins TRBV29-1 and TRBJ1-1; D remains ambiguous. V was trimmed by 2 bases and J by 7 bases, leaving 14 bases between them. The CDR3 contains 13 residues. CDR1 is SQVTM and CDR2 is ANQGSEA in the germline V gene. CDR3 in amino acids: CSVESLGTYEAFF. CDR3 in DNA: TGCAGCGTTGAATCCCTGGGAACGTATGAAGCTTTCTTT. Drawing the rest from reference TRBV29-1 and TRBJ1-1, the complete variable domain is SAVISQKPSRDICQRGTSLTIQCQVDSQVTMMFWYRQQPGQSLTLIATANQGSEATYESGFVIDKFPISRPNLTFSTLTVSNMSPEDSSIYLCSVESLGTYEAFFGQGTRLTVV.

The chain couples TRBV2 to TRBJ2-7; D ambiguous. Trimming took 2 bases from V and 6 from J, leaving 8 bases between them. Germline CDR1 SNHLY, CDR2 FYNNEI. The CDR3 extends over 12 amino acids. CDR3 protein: CASSESESEQYF. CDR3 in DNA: TGTGCCAGCAGTGAAAGTGAGAGCGAGCAGTACTTC. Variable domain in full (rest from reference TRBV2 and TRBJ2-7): EPEVTQTPSHQVTQMGQEVILRCVPISNHLYFYWYRQILGQKVEFLVSFYNNEISEKSEIFDDQFSVERPDGSNFTLKIRSTKLEDSAMYFCASSESESEQYFGPGTRLTVT.

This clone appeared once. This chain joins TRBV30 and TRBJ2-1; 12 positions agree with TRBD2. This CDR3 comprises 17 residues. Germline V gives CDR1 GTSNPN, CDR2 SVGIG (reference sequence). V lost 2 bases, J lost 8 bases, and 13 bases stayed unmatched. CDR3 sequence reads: CAWSMARTSGAVDEQFF. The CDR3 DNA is TGTGCCTGGAGTATGGCCCGGACTAGCGGGGCTGTCGATGAGCAGTTCTTC.

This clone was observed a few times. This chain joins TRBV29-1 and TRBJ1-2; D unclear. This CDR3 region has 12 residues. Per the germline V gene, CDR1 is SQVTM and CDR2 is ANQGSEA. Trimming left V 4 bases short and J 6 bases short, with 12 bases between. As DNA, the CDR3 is TGCAGCGTTGGCGAGGGAAGTGATGGCTACACCTTC. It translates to CSVGEGSDGYTF.